Sequencing of this T cell receptor (beta chain) was carried out in a study of blood T cell repertoires in COVID-19. The overall study: From T cells, B-cell-depleted T cells, or PBMCs came the material, which was cDNA or gDNA.

Trimming removed 3 bases at V and 0 bases at J, with 8 bases between. CDR1 and CDR2 (germline): GTSNPN, SVGIG (reference sequence). The CDR3 consists of 13 residues. The data were produced by immunoSEQ multiplex PCR, yet TCRdb's version contains in-frame clones alone and is incomplete. This table holds 300,000 or so clones, approximately 89% found once. The rearrangement joins TRBV30 to TRBJ1-2; no clear D gene. The sample comprised PBMCs or T cells enriched from blood (not recorded which). This TCR was sampled from a woman aged 45-59 years who had been exposed to COVID-19. The CDR3 DNA follows: TGTGCCTGGAGGTACAAAGCTAACTATGGCTACACCTTC. This translates into CAWRYKANYGYTF.